These 18 T cell receptor beta chains originate from one sample sequenced in a study of response to subunit inactivated influenza vaccine. TCRdb recomputed calls from the RT-PCR reads with MiXCR, one row per CDR3 protein. Of around 580,000 distinct CDR3 sequences listed, over 9.5% were seen once; the top ten hold roughly 10%. Material: PBMCs from blood, obtained on the day of vaccination. The origin of the receptors is a man between 45 and 60 years old who received an inactivated influenza vaccine.

This clonotype has at least ten counts. The CDR3, as DNA: TGTGCCAGCAGTTCCCTAGCGGGGCTCCTCTCTGGGGCCAACGTCCTGACTTTC. Protein: CASSSLAGLLSGANVLTF. The chain recombines TRBV28 with TRBJ2-6; 9 nucleotides agree with TRBD2. After removal of 4 bases from V and 0 bases from J, the junction contained 7 bases not matched to a gene. Germline CDR1 MDHEN, CDR2 SYDVKM. The length of the CDR3 is 18 residues.

This clonotype was counted ten times or more. V usage is TRBV20-1 and J usage is TRBJ1-4; TRBD1 matches at 7 bases. V lost 1 base, J lost 8 bases, and 4 bases stayed unmatched. The CDR3 is 13 residues long. Germline V gene sequence: CDR1 DFQATT, CDR2 SNEGSKA (reference sequence). The CDR3 protein is CSARAGGDEKLFF. The CDR3 nucleotides are TGCAGTGCTAGAGCAGGGGGAGACGAAAAACTGTTTTTT.

The chain has TRBV27 and TRBJ2-5, with 8 bases lining up with TRBD1. Germline CDR1 and CDR2: MNHEY and SMNVEV (reference sequence). The CDR3 contains 16 residues. The junction had 12 bases not matched to a gene; V was cut back by 6 bases and J by 3 bases. The CDR3, as DNA: TGTGCCAGCAGAACCGGACAGGGAATTGGGGAAGAGACCCAGTACTTC. This codes for CASRTGQGIGEETQYF.

In this sample, this clonotype turned up a few times. The chain has TRBV12-3 or TRBV12-4 and TRBJ2-2; D is ambiguous. The CDR3 runs 13 residues. Trimming removed 6 bases at V and 4 bases at J, with 9 bases between. The DNA of the CDR3 is TGTGCCAGCAGCTCTAAGGTCACCGGGGAGCTGTTTTTT. It specifies CASSSKVTGELFF.

The CDR3 DNA reads as TGCAGTGCTACCCGGACAGGAGGATACGAGCAGTACTTC. Its protein is CSATRTGGYEQYF. The V and J genes are TRBV20-1 and TRBJ2-7; the match to TRBD1 covers 7 bases. Germline lookup yields CDR1 DFQATT and CDR2 SNEGSKA (reference sequence). The junction had 7 bases not matched to a gene; V was cut back by 4 bases and J by 4 bases. The CDR3 totals 13 residues.

The chain is built from TRBV3-1 and TRBJ2-7; TRBD1 is a possible D gene (6 bases). The V and J ends lost 6 bases and 4 bases respectively, with 16 bases between them. The CDR3 is 14 residues long. Germline CDR1 is LGHDT and CDR2 is YNNKEL (reference sequence). The CDR3 here is CASSQQGSHYEQYF. CDR3 in DNA: TGTGCCAGCAGTCAACAGGGTTCCCATTACGAGCAGTACTTC.

V gene TRBV7-9 combines with J gene TRBJ2-3; no clear D gene. Trimming shortened V by 1 base and J by 2 bases, and 10 bases separated the two germline ends. CDR1 and CDR2 (germline): SEHNR, FQNEAQ (reference sequence). The length of the CDR3 is 15 residues. The CDR3 bases are TGTGCCAGCAGCTTAGTACGCGGCTTCACAGATACGCAGTATTTT. It codes for CASSLVRGFTDTQYF. Full variable domain (remainder filled in from reference TRBV7-9 and TRBJ2-3): DTGVSQNPRHKITKRGQNVTFRCDPISEHNRLYWYRQTLGQGPEFLTYFQNEAQLEKSRLLSDRFSAERPKGSFSTLEIQRTEQGDSAMYLCASSLVRGFTDTQYFGPGTRLTVL.

J is TRBJ1-1 and V is TRBV20-1; 12 nucleotides align to TRBD1. Germline loops: CDR1 DFQATT, CDR2 SNEGSKA (reference sequence). The CDR3 covers 14 residues. Trimming cost V 3 bases and J 8 bases; bases outside gene matches: 7. The CDR3 nucleotides are TGCAGTGCTAGCAACCGGGACAGGGGGCAAGAAGCTTTCTTT. Protein: CSASNRDRGQEAFF.

This clonotype has only a few counts. This chain connects TRBV7-9 to TRBJ2-1; 13 bases map to TRBD2. Germline V gene sequence: CDR1 SEHNR, CDR2 FQNEAQ (reference sequence). The CDR3 contains 21 residues. Germline trimming cut 5 bases from V and 0 bases from J; bases unmatched to any gene: 16. The CDR3 here is CASSPTRSGTSGTPSYNEQFF. The CDR3 DNA follows: TGTGCCAGCAGCCCAACCCGATCCGGGACTAGCGGGACACCCTCCTACAATGAGCAGTTCTTC.

This clonotype was counted between two and nine times. The chain is built from TRBV7-6 and TRBJ2-1; 13 bases line up with TRBD2. The CDR3 runs to 20 residues. The germline V gene encodes CDR1 SGHVS and CDR2 FNYEAQ. Trimming took 1 base from V and 7 from J; bases not matched to a gene: 16. Here the CDR3 reads CASSLGPGTSGIDWWNEQFF. The CDR3, as DNA: TGTGCCAGCAGCTTAGGTCCCGGGACTAGCGGGATAGATTGGTGGAATGAGCAGTTCTTC.

The chain joins TRBV6-1 to TRBJ1-4; 10 bases line up with TRBD1. Trimming at V came to 8 bases and at J to 7 bases, leaving 16 bases not matched to a gene. CDR3 length equals 17 residues. The V gene's germline CDR1 is MNHNS and CDR2 SASEGT. CDR3 amino acids: CASWGGQGSSRAEKLFF. DNA of the CDR3: TGTGCCAGCTGGGGGGGACAGGGGTCTTCCCGGGCTGAAAAACTGTTTTTT.

This clonotype was counted only a few times. The chain carries TRBV6-2 or TRBV6-3 and TRBJ2-5; 9 bases map to TRBD2. Germline V gives CDR1 MNHEY, CDR2 SVGEGT. Germline trimming cut 8 bases from V and 5 bases from J; bases unmatched to any gene: 6. The CDR3 runs 13 residues. The CDR3 protein is CASGLARQETQYF. CDR3 coding DNA: TGTGCCAGCGGACTAGCGCGGCAGGAGACCCAGTACTTC.

This clonotype showed up many times. This sequence joins TRBV12-3 or TRBV12-4 and TRBJ1-5, with 8 bases aligning to TRBD1. The CDR3 spans 14 residues. Losses at the gene ends were 6 bases for V and 4 bases for J; bases not matched to a gene: 5. The CDR3 DNA is TGTGCCAGCAGATCAGGGGGCAGGAATCAGCCCCAGCATTTT. Its protein is CASRSGGRNQPQHF.

The V and J genes are TRBV2 and TRBJ2-2; 9 nucleotides match TRBD2. The CDR3 has 18 residues. Germline CDR1 SNHLY, CDR2 FYNNEI. The CDR3 sequence: CTRCSFPGLAPDTGELFF. DNA of the CDR3: TGTACCCGCTGTTCATTCCCGGGACTAGCCCCCGACACCGGGGAGCTGTTTTTT.

The J gene is TRBJ2-7, the V gene TRBV2; D may be TRBD1 or TRBD2 (5 bases each). V was cut by 3 bases and J by 4 bases, with 7 bases left in between. Looked up from germline, CDR1 is SNHLY and CDR2 is FYNNEI. The CDR3 is 12 residues long. CDR3 protein: CASSDREYEQYF. The CDR3 DNA reads as TGTGCCAGCAGTGACAGGGAGTACGAGCAGTACTTC. The full variable domain, completed using reference TRBV2 and TRBJ2-7, is EPEVTQTPSHQVTQMGQEVILRCVPISNHLYFYWYRQILGQKVEFLVSFYNNEISEKSEIFDDQFSVERPDGSNFTLKIRSTKLEDSAMYFCASSDREYEQYFGPGTRLTVT.

This clonotype was observed at least ten times. Without the conserved terminal phenylalanine or tryptophan, this CDR3 likely stems from a read error. The DNA is left out, because the CDR3 cannot be placed on it with certainty; the CDR3 is given as TCRdb lists it. This chain connects TRBV5-6 to TRBJ2-1; no DNA check was done on the table's D call, TRBD1. Germline lookup yields CDR1 SGHDT and CDR2 YYEEEE. The CDR3 length is 12 residues, termini included. Here the CDR3 reads CASSALTGGPLV.

The chain recombines TRBV14 with TRBJ2-3, with 8 bases identical to TRBD1. CDR3 length equals 14 residues. Trimming took 1 base from V and 10 from J; bases not matched to a gene: 7. Germline assignment: CDR1 SGHDN and CDR2 FVKESK. The CDR3 nucleotides read TGTGCCAGCAGCCAAGTCCCAGGGGGCTCGGCGCAGTATTTT. Its protein is CASSQVPGGSAQYF.

The CDR3 DNA sequence: TGTGCCAGCAGCCAAGGAAGATCCCGAGGGGACATTCAGTACTTC. Translation: CASSQGRSRGDIQYF. The chain carries TRBV3-1 and TRBJ2-4, with D possibly called TRBD1 or TRBD2 (5 bases each). The length of the CDR3 is 15 residues. Trimming took 1 base from V and 8 from J, leaving 15 bases between them. In germline, CDR1 is LGHDT, CDR2 YNNKEL (reference sequence).